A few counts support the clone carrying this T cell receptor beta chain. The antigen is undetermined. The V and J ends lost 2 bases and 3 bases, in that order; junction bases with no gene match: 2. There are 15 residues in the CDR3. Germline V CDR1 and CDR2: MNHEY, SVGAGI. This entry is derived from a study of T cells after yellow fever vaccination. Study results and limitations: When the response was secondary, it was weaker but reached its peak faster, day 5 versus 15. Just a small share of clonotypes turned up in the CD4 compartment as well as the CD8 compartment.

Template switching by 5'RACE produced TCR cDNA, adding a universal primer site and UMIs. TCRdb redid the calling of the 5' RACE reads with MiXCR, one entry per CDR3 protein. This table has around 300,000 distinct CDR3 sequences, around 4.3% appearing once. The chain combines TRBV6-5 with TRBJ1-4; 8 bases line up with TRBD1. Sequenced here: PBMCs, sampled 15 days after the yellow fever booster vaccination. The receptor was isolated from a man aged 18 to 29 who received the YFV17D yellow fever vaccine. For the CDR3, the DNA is TGTGCCAGCAGTTACCGACAGGGGCCTAATGAAAAACTGTTTTTT. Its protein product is CASSYRQGPNEKLFF.